The sequence of this T cell receptor beta chain was determined in a study of beta chain features in type 1 diabetes. Across the study: Age, gender, cell numbers and subset yield matched between patients and controls.

The CDR3 runs to 11 residues. The V gene lost 5 bases and the J gene lost 5 bases, with 8 bases spanning the gap. Per germline, CDR1 DFQATT and CDR2 SNEGSKA (reference sequence). The study reverse transcribed the entire isolated RNA, so it sequenced expressed TCRB transcripts. The average output of naive, central memory and regulatory T cell samples was approximately 3.7 million reads. Assay: immunoSEQ multiplex PCR; the TCRdb copy retains only in-frame clones and omits some. The sample lists some 350,000 clones, 8% to 10% occurring once. Study findings and constraints: There was a moderate but significant shortening of TCRB CDR3s in all four CD4+ subsets of Type 1 diabetes patients.

As regards this clone: The antigen remains undetermined.

The source of this sequence is a man between 25 and 39 years old with type 1 diabetes. The chain combines TRBV20-1 with TRBJ2-3; no definite D call. Sequenced: central memory CD4+ T cells from blood. The CDR3 coding sequence is TGCAGTGCTGAGATGGTAGATACGCAGTATTTT. Translation: CSAEMVDTQYF.